A single sample gave rise to the 24 T cell receptor beta chains below, sequenced in a study of T cells after yellow fever vaccination. Each CDR3 protein gets one entry after TCRdb re-called the 5' RACE reads with MiXCR. The table lists 450,000 to 550,000 distinct CDR3 sequences, 20% to 25% of them singletons. Here the sequenced sample was PBMCs, taken 21 days after the first yellow fever vaccination. These receptor sequences come from a man aged 18 to 30 who received the YFV17D yellow fever vaccine.

V gene TRBV18 combines with J gene TRBJ2-2; 7 bases map to TRBD2. Germline CDR1 is KGHSH and CDR2 is LQKENI. The junction had 5 bases not matched to a gene; V was cut back by 6 bases and J by 1 base. CDR3 size: 15 residues. CDR3 region: CASSPKRGNTGELFF. In DNA, the CDR3 is TGTGCCAGCTCCCCCAAGCGGGGGAACACCGGGGAGCTGTTTTTT. Using reference TRBV18 and TRBJ2-2 for the parts outside the CDR3, the full variable domain is NAGVMQNPRHLVRRRGQEARLRCSPMKGHSHVYWYRQLPEEGLKFMVYLQKENIIDESGMPKERFSAEFPKEGPSILRIQQVVRGDSAAYFCASSPKRGNTGELFFGEGSRLTVL.

The rearrangement uses TRBV5-1 and TRBJ2-5, with D hard to call. With 0 bases removed from V and 5 bases from J, the gap between germline ends came to 11 bases. This CDR3 spans 14 amino acids. Germline V CDR1 and CDR2: SGHRS, YFSETQ. Written as DNA, the CDR3 is TGCGCCAGCAGCTTGGCCGCGGAGCTCGAGACCCAGTACTTC. Its protein product is CASSLAAELETQYF.

This sequence joins TRBV7-6 and TRBJ1-1; the D is unclear. This CDR3 contains 14 residues. Trimming left V 2 bases short and J 10 bases short, with 17 bases between. Germline-derived CDR1 and CDR2 are SGHVS and FNYEAQ. The CDR3 region has the DNA TGTGCCAGCAGCTTAAGGCGAGAGGTGGTTGCAGCTTTCTTT. Its translation: CASSLRREVVAAFF. The variable domain in full, with the rest retrieved from reference TRBV7-6 and TRBJ1-1, is GAGVSQSPRYKVTKRGQDVALRCDPISGHVSLYWYRQALGQGPEFLTYFNYEAQQDKSGLPNDRFSAERPEGSISTLTIQRTEQRDSAMYRCASSLRREVVAAFFGQGTRLTVV.

The chain employs TRBV11-2 and TRBJ2-5, with D perhaps matching TRBD1 (6 bases). The CDR3 covers 17 residues. Germline V CDR1 and CDR2: SGHAT, FQNNGV. The germline V and J ends were trimmed by 1 base and 4 bases, with 19 bases remaining between them. CDR3 sequence: CASSLGTAGVGRETQYF. The CDR3, as DNA: TGTGCCAGCAGCTTAGGAACCGCAGGGGTGGGTCGAGAGACCCAGTACTTC.

This clonotype has a handful of counts. This chain connects TRBV7-2 to TRBJ1-2; D gene unclear. The germline V and J ends were trimmed by 4 bases and 5 bases, with 5 bases remaining between them. This CDR3 contains 11 residues. CDR1 is SGHTA and CDR2 is FQGNSA in the germline V gene. The CDR3 DNA reads TGTGCCAGCAGCTGGGGTTATGGCTACACCTTC. It codes for CASSWGYGYTF.

The chain links TRBV28 to TRBJ2-7; TRBD2 matches at 10 bases. The V segment lost 8 bases and the J segment 5 bases; nucleotides outside the gene matches: 12. The CDR3 length is 15 residues. Germline V gene lookup returns CDR1 MDHEN and CDR2 SYDVKM. The chain's CDR3 is CASASAGTSVNEQYV. DNA for the CDR3: TGTGCCAGCGCCTCTGCCGGGACTAGCGTCAACGAGCAGTACGTC.

This rearrangement joins TRBV4-3 to TRBJ2-3, with TRBD2 matching 9 bases. The CDR3 spans 18 residues. Per germline, CDR1 LGHNA and CDR2 YSLEER. The junction had 12 bases not matched to a gene; V was cut back by 2 bases and J by 3 bases. The CDR3 is CASSQFGGGGAGTDTQYF. The CDR3 bases are TGCGCCAGCAGCCAATTTGGTGGCGGGGGGGCCGGTACAGATACGCAGTATTTT.

CDR3 region: CASSVGTSGAPYNEQFF. CDR3 nucleotides: TGTGCCAGCAGCGTAGGGACTAGCGGGGCACCCTACAATGAGCAGTTCTTC. The rearrangement uses TRBV9 and TRBJ2-1; TRBD2 matches 12 bases. V dropped 0 bases and J dropped 2; count of bases not matched to a gene: 3. Germline-derived CDR1 and CDR2 are SGDLS and YYNGEE. The CDR3 runs to 17 residues.

The chain uses TRBV7-9 and TRBJ2-5; 11 bases fit TRBD2. After removal of 5 bases from V and 1 base from J, the junction contained 6 bases not matched to a gene. Looked up from germline, CDR1 is SEHNR and CDR2 is FQNEAQ (reference sequence). This CDR3 has 16 residues. The CDR3 coding sequence is TGTGCCAGCAGCCGACCGGGACTAGCGGTCCAAGAGACCCAGTACTTC. Amino acid sequence: CASSRPGLAVQETQYF.

CDR3 DNA sequence: TGTGCCAGCAGCCTTCGGACAGGGGGGTGGGAGACCCAGTACTTC. The encoded protein is CASSLRTGGWETQYF. The rearrangement links TRBV5-5 to TRBJ2-5, with 10 bases matching TRBD1. V lost 4 bases, J lost 5 bases, and 8 bases stayed unmatched. From germline, CDR1 is SGHKS and CDR2 YYEKEE (reference sequence). The CDR3 consists of 15 residues.

This clonotype was counted at least ten times. The V call is TRBV5-4, the J call TRBJ2-7; D is possibly TRBD2 (5 bases). Germline V CDR1 and CDR2: SGHNT, YYREEE (reference sequence). With 4 bases removed from V and 7 bases from J, the gap between germline ends came to 18 bases. The CDR3 runs 14 residues. CDR3 amino acids: CASSRGLTTGEQYF. The DNA of the CDR3 is TGTGCCAGCAGCCGCGGGTTAACTACGGGAGAGCAGTACTTC. The full variable domain, rest sourced from reference TRBV5-4 and TRBJ2-7, is ETGVTQSPTHLIKTRGQQVTLRCSSQSGHNTVSWYQQALGQGPQFIFQYYREEENGRGNFPPRFSGLQFPNYSSELNVNALELDDSALYLCASSRGLTTGEQYFGPGTRLTVT.

Concerning this clonotype: No conserved phenylalanine or tryptophan is present at the end of the CDR3, so a read error is the likely explanation. The chain recombines TRBV7-9 with TRBJ1-4; 9 nucleotides align to TRBD1. V was clipped by 5 bases and J by 5 bases; unmatched bases: 6. Germline values: CDR1 SEHNR, CDR2 FQNEAQ (reference sequence). The CDR3 sequence is 15 residues long. CDR3: CASSTMTGGNEKLFL. CDR3 nucleotides: TGTGCCAGCAGCACGATGACAGGGGGAAATGAAAAACTGTTTTTA.

V and J are TRBV20-1 and TRBJ2-1; D is perhaps TRBD1 (6 bases). CDR1 is DFQATT and CDR2 is SNEGSKA in the germline V gene (reference sequence). The CDR3 contains 14 residues. With 3 bases removed from V and 2 bases from J, the gap between germline ends came to 11 bases. The CDR3 reads CSASSGQPYNEQFF. The CDR3 region has the DNA TGCAGTGCTAGCTCCGGACAGCCCTACAATGAGCAGTTCTTC.

This clonotype came up a few times. This chain connects TRBV9 to TRBJ2-1, with 9 bases fitting TRBD2. Losses at the gene ends were 1 base for V and 6 bases for J; bases not matched to a gene: 14. Germline assignment: CDR1 SGDLS and CDR2 YYNGEE. This CDR3 spans 18 amino acids. The CDR3 bases are TGTGCCAGCAGCGTAACCCCCTCTACTTATAGCGGGAGCAATGAGCAGTTCTTC. Amino acid sequence: CASSVTPSTYSGSNEQFF.

The chain couples TRBV25-1 to TRBJ1-2, with D perhaps TRBD1 (6 bases). This CDR3 is 12 amino acids long. Trimming removed 3 bases at V and 7 bases at J, with 9 bases between. Germline CDR1 and CDR2: MGHDK and SYGVNS. CDR3 DNA: TGTGCCAGCAGTGACTGGGGGGCTGGCTACACCTTC. It is translated as CASSDWGAGYTF.

The V and J genes are TRBV11-2 and TRBJ2-7, with a tentative D call TRBD1 (6 bases). CDR1 is SGHAT, CDR2 FQNNGV, per germline. V was clipped by 3 bases and J by 4 bases, with 13 bases between them. The CDR3 consists of 14 residues. This CDR3 is CASSFYTGHYEQYV. Here the CDR3 DNA reads TGTGCCAGCAGCTTTTATACAGGGCATTACGAGCAGTACGTC.

The chain joins TRBV6-2 or TRBV6-3 to TRBJ1-1; D ambiguous. Germline values: CDR1 MNHEY, CDR2 SVGEGT. Between the trimmed V and J ends, which lost 1 base and 3 bases, there was a span of 18 bases. The CDR3 has 17 amino acids. CDR3 sequence: CASSYLTIYLRDTEAFF. The DNA for the CDR3 is TGTGCCAGCAGTTACTTGACGATCTACCTCCGAGACACTGAAGCTTTCTTT.

J is TRBJ1-1 and V is TRBV5-4; possibly TRBD1 for D (5 bases). The CDR3 is 16 amino acids. Germline V gene lookup returns CDR1 SGHNT and CDR2 YYREEE (reference sequence). V lost 5 bases to trimming and J lost 3 bases, with 20 bases between them. CDR3 coding DNA: TGTGCCAGCAGATCCGGAAGTGGGGACCCCGACACTGAAGCTTTCTTT. Protein: CASRSGSGDPDTEAFF.

The chain joins TRBV3-1 to TRBJ1-2; the D is unclear. The CDR3 extends over 17 amino acids. With 2 bases removed from V and 8 bases from J, the gap between germline ends came to 24 bases. Germline CDR1 is LGHDT and CDR2 is YNNKEL (reference sequence). CDR3 sequence reads: CASSQTSAPAGAGGYTF. CDR3 DNA sequence: TGTGCCAGCAGCCAAACTTCGGCCCCTGCAGGAGCTGGCGGCTACACCTTC.

The rearrangement uses TRBV4-1 and TRBJ1-3, with D unresolved. CDR1 and CDR2 (germline): MGHRA, YSYEKL. V dropped 11 bases and J dropped 1 base, with 12 bases sitting between them. CDR3 length equals 13 residues. The chain's CDR3 is CAFGPPSGNTIYF. The CDR3 nucleotides read TGCGCCTTTGGTCCGCCTTCTGGAAACACCATATATTTT.

The table lists this clonotype with a few counts. The rearrangement links TRBV29-1 to TRBJ1-1; no definite D call. Per the germline V gene, CDR1 is SQVTM and CDR2 is ANQGSEA. Trimming shortened V by 7 bases and J by 11 bases, and 20 bases separated the two germline ends. CDR3 size: 12 residues. The CDR3 loop is CSGVIPLEEAFF. In DNA, the CDR3 is TGCAGCGGCGTGATCCCACTCGAAGAGGCTTTCTTT.

This clonotype was found a few times. This chain links TRBV23-1 with TRBJ2-3; D gene unclear. TRBV23-1 is annotated as an ORF whose role is uncertain. Trimming took 0 bases from V and 6 from J, leaving 19 bases between them. This CDR3 contains 17 residues. DNA of the CDR3: TGCGCCAGCAGTCAATCCCTCAGACCGCCCAAAGCGGATACGCAGTATTTT. As protein: CASSQSLRPPKADTQYF.

The rearrangement uses TRBV7-8 and TRBJ2-3, with D possibly TRBD1 on 5 matching bases. V was cut by 1 base and J by 5 bases, with 7 bases left in between. Germline CDR1 and CDR2: SGHVS and FQNEAQ. The CDR3 has 13 amino acids. The CDR3 coding sequence is TGTGCCAGCAGCTTAGGCAGGGAAGATACGCAGTATTTT. It encodes CASSLGREDTQYF. Complete variable domain (other parts from reference TRBV7-8 and TRBJ2-3): GAGVSQSPRYKVAKRGQDVALRCDPISGHVSLFWYQQALGQGPEFLTYFQNEAQLDKSGLPSDRFFAERPEGSVSTLKIQRTQQEDSAVYLCASSLGREDTQYFGPGTRLTVL.

This chain connects TRBV10-2 to TRBJ2-7, with D uncertain. CDR3 length: 13 amino acids. Trimming cost V 0 bases and J 6 bases, with 9 bases left between them. Per germline, CDR1 WSHSY and CDR2 SAAADI. CDR3 bases: TGCGCCAGCAGTGAGTCGTTCTGGGGCGAGCAGTACTTC. Protein sequence: CASSESFWGEQYF.